These T cell receptor beta chains were read from a single sample in a study of CD8 T cells in Susac syndrome. TCRdb passed the immunoSEQ multiplex PCR reads through MiXCR, listing each CDR3 protein once. This table has roughly 110,000 distinct CDR3 sequences, roughly 95% appearing once. Sequenced sample: CD8+ T cells from PBMCs. These receptor sequences come from a human donor with Susac syndrome. Both conserved end residues are part of each CDR3. The D gene is left open where the match is weak. Clone size, where shown, is once, few, many, or a class for clones that have expanded.

d_gene: NA
abundance: NA
v_gene: TRBV7-6
j_gene: TRBJ1-2
CDR3nt: TGTGCCAGCAGCGGCCCGGATCAGAAACTCTATGGCTACACCTTC
CDR3aa: CASSGPDQKLYGYTF

d_gene: TRBD1
abundance: NA
v_gene: TRBV25-1
j_gene: TRBJ1-6
CDR3nt: TGTGCCAGCAGACAGGGGAATAATTCACCCCTCCACTTT
CDR3aa: CASRQGNNSPLHF

d_gene: NA
abundance: NA
v_gene: TRBV14
j_gene: TRBJ2-7
CDR3nt: TGTGCCAGCAGCCTTAGGGGGTACTCCTACGAGCAGTACTTC
CDR3aa: CASSLRGYSYEQYF

d_gene: NA
abundance: NA
v_gene: TRBV5-1
j_gene: TRBJ2-1
CDR3nt: TGCGCCAGCGTGTCGGGGAATGAGCAGTTCTTC
CDR3aa: CASVSGNEQFF

d_gene: NA
abundance: NA
v_gene: TRBV7-6
j_gene: TRBJ1-1
CDR3nt: TGTGCCAGCAGCCGTGAGACGGCTTTGAACACTGAAGCTTTCTTT
CDR3aa: CASSRETALNTEAFF

d_gene: NA
abundance: few
v_gene: TRBV7-9
j_gene: TRBJ1-2
CDR3nt: TGTGCCAGCAGCTTAGGGGTCTATGGCTACACCTTC
CDR3aa: CASSLGVYGYTF

d_gene: NA
abundance: once
v_gene: TRBV29-1
j_gene: TRBJ2-5
CDR3nt: TGCAGCGTTGAAGATTCACCGGGATTCCCAAAAGAGACCCAGTACTTC
CDR3aa: CSVEDSPGFPKETQYF

d_gene: TRBD2
abundance: NA
v_gene: TRBV27
j_gene: TRBJ2-3
CDR3nt: TGTGCCAGCAGCACGATAGCGGGGGGCACAGATACGCAGTATTTT
CDR3aa: CASSTIAGGTDTQYF

d_gene: NA
abundance: NA
v_gene: TRBV19
j_gene: TRBJ1-1
CDR3nt: TGTGCCAGTAGTATCACTAGGGAAGAAGCTTTCTTT
CDR3aa: CASSITREEAFF

d_gene: NA
abundance: once
v_gene: TRBV12-3/TRBV12-4
j_gene: TRBJ1-1
CDR3nt: TGTGCCAGCAGTTCAATCAGGGGAAACACTGAAGCTTTCTTT
CDR3aa: CASSSIRGNTEAFF

d_gene: NA
abundance: NA
v_gene: TRBV4-3
j_gene: TRBJ1-2
CDR3nt: TGCGCCAGCAGCCAAGATCGGGCCCTAAACTATGGCTACACCTTC
CDR3aa: CASSQDRALNYGYTF

d_gene: NA
abundance: NA
v_gene: TRBV9
j_gene: TRBJ2-3
CDR3nt: TGTGCCAGCAGCGCCCCTTCCACAGATACGCAGTATTTT
CDR3aa: CASSAPSTDTQYF

d_gene: NA
abundance: NA
v_gene: TRBV11-1
j_gene: TRBJ2-1
CDR3nt: TGTGCCACCCTAGGGAGGGGGAATGAGCAGTTCTTC
CDR3aa: CATLGRGNEQFF

d_gene: NA
abundance: NA
v_gene: TRBV9
j_gene: TRBJ2-2
CDR3nt: TGTGCCAGCAGCGGTAGGGAGCTGTTTTTT
CDR3aa: CASSGRELFF

d_gene: NA
abundance: NA
v_gene: TRBV27
j_gene: TRBJ2-5
CDR3nt: TGTGCCAGCAGTTCAGCGATTTATGAGACCCAGTACTTC
CDR3aa: CASSSAIYETQYF

d_gene: NA
abundance: NA
v_gene: TRBV29-1
j_gene: TRBJ1-2
CDR3nt: TGCAGCGTTGAAGGAGGGGTGACTCAGAACTATGGCTACACCTTC
CDR3aa: CSVEGGVTQNYGYTF

d_gene: TRBD2
abundance: NA
v_gene: TRBV18
j_gene: TRBJ2-7
CDR3nt: TGTGCCAGCTCCCAAACTAGCGGGGAAGCCTACGAGCAGTACTTC
CDR3aa: CASSQTSGEAYEQYF

d_gene: NA
abundance: NA
v_gene: TRBV29-1
j_gene: TRBJ2-7
CDR3nt: TGCAGCGTTCTATCAGGGGATTGGGCCTACGAGCAGTACTTC
CDR3aa: CSVLSGDWAYEQYF

d_gene: NA
abundance: NA
v_gene: TRBV24-1
j_gene: TRBJ2-1
CDR3nt: TGTGCCACCAGTGAAAAGGAAAGTGGGTACAATGAGCAGTTCTTC
CDR3aa: CATSEKESGYNEQFF

d_gene: NA
abundance: NA
v_gene: TRBV12-3/TRBV12-4
j_gene: TRBJ1-5
CDR3nt: TGTGCCAGCAGTTTTGGGCCGATAGCCCAGCCCCAGCATTTT
CDR3aa: CASSFGPIAQPQHF

d_gene: NA
abundance: NA
v_gene: TRBV7-9
j_gene: TRBJ1-3
CDR3nt: TGTGCCAGCAGCTTGGTGGTCTCTGGAAACACCATATATTTT
CDR3aa: CASSLVVSGNTIYF

d_gene: NA
abundance: NA
v_gene: TRBV21-1
j_gene: TRBJ2-7
CDR3nt: TGTGCCAGCAGCAAAGCGCGGCGGGGAGACCTCTACGAGCAGTACTTC
CDR3aa: CASSKARRGDLYEQYF